This T cell receptor beta chain was sequenced in a study of PD-L1 blockade in urothelial cancer. Study at large: Most patients, about nine tenths of the roughly 30, were males with bladder-origin cancer.

Every PCR received spiked-in synthetic TCR analog templates. Profiling relied on immunoSEQ multiplex PCR, and the TCRdb table lists in-frame clones only, not all of them. The table has some 54,000 clones, over 70% seen once. V trimming: 5 bases; J trimming: 6 bases; junction bases outside the gene matches: 9. This CDR3 is built from 15 residues. The germline CDR1 and CDR2 sequences are MNHNY and SVGAGI (reference sequence). Sample: PBMCs, taken around atezolizumab (anti-PD-L1) treatment. The source of this sequence is a man between 35 and 55 years old with urothelial cancer. The rearrangement links TRBV6-6 to TRBJ2-7; 11 positions agree with TRBD2. The DNA for the CDR3 is TGTGCCAGCAGTAACGAACTAGCGGGGGTGAGCGAGCAGTACTTC. Translated: CASSNELAGVSEQYF.